These 25 T cell receptor beta chains came from one sample sequenced in a study of T cells in women clearing cervical HPV infection. TCRdb keeps only in-frame clones here, not all; method: immunoSEQ multiplex PCR. The ten top clones account for approximately 1%, within a sample of more than 40,000 clones. Source material: blood buffy coat. The receptors were gathered from a woman between 18 and 70 years old with a cervical HPV16 infection that either progressed to CIN3+ or cleared (not recorded which).

Concerning this clone itself: The DNA ends 3 residues before the CDR3 does, and the rest of the CDR3 is filled in from the germline J gene. The chain is built from TRBV5-6 and TRBJ2-2; D is ambiguous. Trimming removed 4 bases from V and 5 bases from J, with 15 bases in between. Germline V gene lookup returns CDR1 SGHDT and CDR2 YYEEEE. The CDR3 is made up of 15 amino acids. The chain's CDR3 is CASSEVNKGTGELFF. The CDR3 bases that were read are TGTGCCAGCAGCGAAGTCAACAAGGGTACCGGGGAG.

On this clone: The observed sequence ends 3 residues before the CDR3 terminus, with the missing tail filled in from the germline J gene. The V and J genes are TRBV19 and TRBJ1-2; TRBD1 is a possible D gene (6 bases). This CDR3 comprises 16 residues. Germline-derived CDR1 and CDR2 are LNHDA and SQIVND (reference sequence). The CDR3 loop is CASSTLGQIGSYDYTF. The part of the CDR3 DNA that was read is TGTGCCAGTAGTACCCTTGGACAGATTGGGTCCTACGAC.

A remark on this clone: The CDR3 extends 3 residues past the end of the read, so its final part is completed from the germline J gene. The chain joins TRBV5-1 to TRBJ1-2; 8 bases agree with TRBD1. This CDR3 is built from 14 residues. CDR1 and CDR2 (germline): SGHRS, YFSETQ. J was trimmed by 3 bases and V by 3 bases; bases with no gene match: 4. The CDR3 here is CASSSDRVHYGYTF. Partial CDR3 DNA: TGCGCCAGCAGCTCGGACAGGGTCCACTATGGC.

This CDR3 reads CASRSGAGYEKLFF. CDR3 DNA, as far as it was read: TGTGCCAGCAGGTCAGGGGCGGGATACGAAAAA. V is TRBV12-3 or TRBV12-4 and J is TRBJ1-4; tentative D call: TRBD1 (6 bases). Coverage ceases 3 residues before the CDR3 finishes, and the germline J gene fills in the end. V was cut by 6 bases and J by 8 bases, with 16 bases left in between. This CDR3 is built from 14 residues.

To note about this clone: The read is 3 residues too short to cover the CDR3 end, so that end is filled in from the germline J gene. V gene TRBV10-3 combines with J gene TRBJ2-3, with unresolved D. CDR1 ENHRY and CDR2 SYGVKD come from the germline V gene. V lost 2 bases, J lost 4 bases, and 4 bases lay in between. The CDR3 runs 12 residues. CDR3: CAISERADTQYF. The DNA read from the CDR3 is TGTGCCATCAGTGAGAGGGCAGATACG.

Notes on this clone: With the read ending 3 residues before the CDR3 end, the germline J gene is used to fill in that end. The chain employs TRBV20-1 and TRBJ1-5; 7 bases map to TRBD1. This CDR3 is built from 12 residues. V lost 5 bases, J lost 4 bases, and 2 bases stayed unmatched. CDR1 is DFQATT and CDR2 is SNEGSKA in the germline V gene (reference sequence). CDR3 protein: CSAGQVNQPQHF. The part of the CDR3 DNA that was read is TGCAGTGCTGGACAGGTTAATCAGCCC.

About this clone itself: The DNA ends 3 residues before the CDR3 does, and the rest of the CDR3 is filled in from the germline J gene. This chain joins TRBV25-1 and TRBJ2-7; a weak D match, TRBD1 (6 bases). Germline V lookup: CDR1 MGHDK, CDR2 SYGVNS. The CDR3 covers 15 residues. V was pared by 3 bases and J by 4 bases, with 16 bases between. The part of the CDR3 DNA that was read is TGTGCCAGCAGTGACTCCCTTGCCAGGGGATACGAG. It yields the protein CASSDSLARGYE. The entire CDR3 reads CASSDSLARGYEQYF.

The CDR3: CASSSLRAQGEKLFF. CDR3 bases read: TGCGCCAGCAGCTCTCTAAGGGCCCAGGGCGAAAAG. J is TRBJ2-2 and V is TRBV5-1, with TRBD1 as a possible D gene (5 bases). Coverage ceases 3 residues before the CDR3 finishes, and the germline J gene fills in the end. Germline assignment: CDR1 SGHRS and CDR2 YFSETQ. The length of the CDR3 is 15 residues. The full variable domain, with the rest looked up from reference TRBV5-1 and TRBJ2-2, is KAGVTQTPRYLIKTRGQQVTLSCSPISGHRSVSWYQQTPGQGLQFLFEYFSETQRNKGNFPGRFSGRQFSNSRSEMNVSTLELGDSALYLCASSSLRAQGEKLFFGEGSRLTVL.

Points on this clone: The read terminates 3 residues ahead of where the CDR3 ends, so the germline J gene completes it. The rearrangement links TRBV19 to TRBJ1-2, with D possibly being TRBD1 (6 bases). The length of the CDR3 is 15 residues. Germline V lookup: CDR1 LNHDA, CDR2 SQIVND (reference sequence). With 3 bases removed from V and 0 bases from J, the gap between germline ends came to 11 bases. This chain's CDR3 is CASSITTGPNYGYTF. The CDR3 bases that were read are TGTGCCAGTAGTATCACGACAGGTCCTAACTATGGC. The whole variable domain, filled in from reference TRBV19 and TRBJ1-2, reads DGGITQSPKYLFRKEGQNVTLSCEQNLNHDAMYWYRQDPGQGLRLIYYSQIVNDFQKGDIAEGYSVSREKKESFPLTVTSAQKNPTAFYLCASSITTGPNYGYTFGSGTRLTVV.

As regards this clone: Read data end 3 residues before the CDR3 end; the end is taken from the germline J gene. J is TRBJ2-4 and V is TRBV18; 9 bases are a match to TRBD1. In germline, CDR1 is KGHSH, CDR2 LQKENI. The CDR3 totals 16 residues. The CDR3 here is CASSPSGQGTNYGQYF. The covered CDR3 bases are TGTGCCAGCTCACCAAGCGGACAGGGGACTAACTATGGT.

Concerning this clone itself: The CDR3 extends 3 residues past the end of the read, so its final part is completed from the germline J gene. The chain couples TRBV6-1 to TRBJ1-4; D gene ambiguous. The CDR3 is 14 residues long. CDR1 MNHNS and CDR2 SASEGT come from the germline V gene. Trimming removed 1 base from V and 5 bases from J, with 8 bases in between. The sequenced CDR3 bases are TGTGCCAGCAGTGAAGTAGCGGAAAATGAAAAA. Encoded protein: CASSEVAENEK. The CDR3 in its entirety is CASSEVAENEKLFF.

Concerning this clone: With the read ending 3 residues before the CDR3 end, the germline J gene is used to fill in that end. J is TRBJ2-2 and V is TRBV7-1, with 14 bases matching TRBD2. TRBV7-1 is designated an ORF whose function remains uncertain. This CDR3 comprises 22 residues. CDR3 residues: CASSSWTSGGPSLHSGANVLFF. The part of the CDR3 DNA that was read is TGTGCCAGCAGCTCGTGGACTAGCGGGGGGCCTAGCCTCCACTCTGGGGCCAACGTG.

A remark on this clone: The junction departs from the called germline gene at one end, perhaps through a read error. With the read ending 3 residues before the CDR3 end, the germline J gene is used to fill in that end. The chain employs TRBV7-9 and TRBJ2-1; D is perhaps TRBD1 (6 bases). The CDR3 spans 15 residues. Germline lookup yields CDR1 SEHNR and CDR2 FQNEAQ (reference sequence). CDR3 residues: CVSSLQGVDYNEQFF. The CDR3 bases that were read are TGTGTCAGCAGCTTACAGGGAGTGGACTACAATGAG.

As to this clone: The read ends 3 residues early relative to the CDR3; the germline J gene fills the gap. This chain uses TRBV19 with TRBJ2-5, with a tentative D call TRBD1 (6 bases). The CDR3 runs to 17 residues. Germline CDR1 LNHDA, CDR2 SQIVND (reference sequence). V was trimmed by 1 base and J by 7 bases, leaving 22 bases between them. The covered CDR3 bases are TGTGCCAGTAGTATAGGAATGCAGGGGCCCCGAAAGGCGACC. Its translation: CASSIGMQGPRKAT. The complete CDR3 reads CASSIGMQGPRKATQYF.

A note on this clone: From the germline J gene comes the end of the CDR3, since the read stops 3 residues before it. The rearrangement uses TRBV6-7 and TRBJ2-2, with 7 nucleotides matching TRBD1. TRBV6-7 is an open reading frame, and its role is uncertain. The CDR3 is 17 residues long. The CDR3: CASTLEARGQYNSPLFF. CDR3 bases read: TGTGCCAGCACACTAGAAGCTCGGGGACAGTATAATTCACCG.

A note on this clone: Read data end 3 residues before the CDR3 end; the end is taken from the germline J gene. The rearrangement links TRBV5-1 to TRBJ1-1; 9 nucleotides agree with TRBD1. J lost 5 bases, V lost 4 bases, and 9 bases had no gene match. Germline V lookup: CDR1 SGHRS, CDR2 YFSETQ. The CDR3 length is 15 residues. CDR3: CASSQGTGGTTEAFF. The DNA read from the CDR3 is TGCGCCAGCAGCCAAGGCACAGGGGGCACAACTGAA. The whole variable domain, filled in from reference TRBV5-1 and TRBJ1-1, reads KAGVTQTPRYLIKTRGQQVTLSCSPISGHRSVSWYQQTPGQGLQFLFEYFSETQRNKGNFPGRFSGRQFSNSRSEMNVSTLELGDSALYLCASSQGTGGTTEAFFGQGTRLTVV.

CDR3 bases read: TGTGCCAGTAGTTCGCAGGGCCAGGGAGTATACATT. Translated: CASSSQGQGVYI. The full-length CDR3 reads as CASSSQGQGVYIQYF. This chain links TRBV19 with TRBJ2-4; perhaps D is TRBD1 or TRBD2 (5 bases each). The missing CDR3 end, 3 residues past where the read stops, is filled in from the germline J gene. There are 15 residues in the CDR3. Trimming took off 5 bases at V and 8 bases at J, with 19 bases between the two ends. CDR1 LNHDA and CDR2 SQIVND come from the germline V gene (reference sequence).

On this clone itself: The CDR3 extends 3 residues past the end of the read, so its final part is completed from the germline J gene. The chain uses TRBV19 and TRBJ1-1; D might be TRBD1 (6 bases). The CDR3 sequence is 12 residues long. Trimming shortened V by 6 bases and J by 5 bases, and 10 bases separated the two germline ends. Germline V lookup: CDR1 LNHDA, CDR2 SQIVND (reference sequence). The CDR3 here is CASSLGQTEAFF. The DNA read from the CDR3 is TGTGCCAGTAGCTTAGGACAGACTGAA.

Regarding this clone: Read data end 3 residues before the CDR3 end; the end is taken from the germline J gene. V and J are TRBV4-1 and TRBJ2-1; 11 bases are a match to TRBD1. Per germline, CDR1 MGHRA and CDR2 YSYEKL. Trimming at V came to 1 base and at J to 7 bases, leaving 9 bases not matched to a gene. The CDR3 is made up of 17 amino acids. Partial CDR3 DNA: TGCGCCAGCAGCCAAGCCCAGGACAGGGGGCGAGGGAATGAG. This encodes CASSQAQDRGRGNE. The whole CDR3 is CASSQAQDRGRGNEQFF.

With respect to this clone: The read ends 3 residues early relative to the CDR3; the germline J gene fills the gap. The chain employs TRBV18 and TRBJ1-2, with 8 bases matching TRBD1. Germline loops: CDR1 KGHSH, CDR2 LQKENI. V was clipped by 1 base and J by 5 bases; unmatched bases: 9. CDR3 size: 16 residues. CDR3 residues: CASSPRRTGQGYGYTF. The covered CDR3 bases are TGTGCCAGCTCACCACGGCGTACAGGACAGGGTTATGGC.

For this clone: The sequence runs out 3 residues before the end of the CDR3; the remainder is reconstructed from the germline J gene. The sample has other DNA sequences that encode this CDR3 too. The chain links TRBV5-5 to TRBJ2-3; 12 bases match TRBD2. The CDR3 runs 15 residues. Unmatched junction bases numbered 6, after V lost 4 bases and J lost 6 bases. Germline V gives CDR1 SGHKS, CDR2 YYEKEE (reference sequence). The CDR3 DNA, read in part, is TGTGCCAGCAGCCCTAGCGGGGGGGAGGTGGATACG. Translation gives CASSPSGGEVDT. The full CDR3 protein reads CASSPSGGEVDTQYF.

Concerning this clone: Read sequence stops 3 residues before the CDR3 end, and the germline J gene provides the missing end. This chain links TRBV7-2 with TRBJ1-2, with D unresolved. The CDR3 covers 15 residues. Germline V gives CDR1 SGHTA, CDR2 FQGNSA. The CDR3 bases that were read are TGTGCCAGCAGCTTAGCCGGCTTAGCGGCTAATGAC. Translated: CASSLAGLAAND. The whole CDR3 reads CASSLAGLAANDYTF.

Partial CDR3 DNA: TGTGCCAGCAGTCTCTCGGGGTTCCAGGACACTGAA. Translation gives CASSLSGFQDTE. The full-length CDR3 reads as CASSLSGFQDTEAFF. This chain connects TRBV28 to TRBJ1-1; D gene unclear. The sequenced fragment ends 3 residues before the CDR3 boundary, so the rest is inferred from the germline J gene. Germline V gene data show CDR1 as MDHEN and CDR2 as SYDVKM. Trimming took off 5 bases at V and 3 bases at J, with 16 bases between the two ends. This CDR3 contains 15 residues.

As to this clone: The read gets to within 3 residues of the CDR3 end, and the germline J gene fills in the rest. The chain uses TRBV7-9 and TRBJ1-4, with D uncertain. CDR3 length equals 15 residues. Germline V gene lookup returns CDR1 SEHNR and CDR2 FQNEAQ (reference sequence). V lost 1 base and J 3 bases, leaving 9 bases between the germline ends. CDR3 region: CASSLGPTANEKLFF. CDR3 DNA, as far as it was read: TGTGCCAGCAGCTTAGGGCCCACCGCTAATGAAAAA. The full variable domain, with the rest looked up from reference TRBV7-9 and TRBJ1-4, is DTGVSQNPRHKITKRGQNVTFRCDPISEHNRLYWYRQTLGQGPEFLTYFQNEAQLEKSRLLSDRFSAERPKGSFSTLEIQRTEQGDSAMYLCASSLGPTANEKLFFGSGTQLSVL.

Of note for this clone: The read terminates 3 residues ahead of where the CDR3 ends, so the germline J gene completes it. The chain couples TRBV19 to TRBJ1-1, with 10 bases that match TRBD1. The J segment lost 1 base and the V segment lost 4 bases, leaving 9 bases of the junction unmatched. The CDR3 runs 17 residues. CDR1 LNHDA and CDR2 SQIVND come from the germline V gene (reference sequence). This CDR3 reads CASSTSPRDRGNTEAFF. The CDR3 bases that were read are TGTGCCAGTAGTACCTCCCCCCGGGACAGGGGGAACACTGAA.